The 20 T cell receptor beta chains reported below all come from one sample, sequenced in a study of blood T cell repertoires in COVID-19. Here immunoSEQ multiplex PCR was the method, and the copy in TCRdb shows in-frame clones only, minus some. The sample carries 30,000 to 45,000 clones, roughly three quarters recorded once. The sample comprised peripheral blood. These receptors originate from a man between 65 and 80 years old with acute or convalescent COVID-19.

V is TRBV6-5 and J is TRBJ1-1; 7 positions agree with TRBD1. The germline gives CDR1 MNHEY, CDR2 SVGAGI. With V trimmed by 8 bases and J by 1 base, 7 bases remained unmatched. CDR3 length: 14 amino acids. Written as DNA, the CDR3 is TGTGCCAGCGCATACAGGGGACAGAACACTGAAGCTTTCTTT. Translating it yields CASAYRGQNTEAFF.

CDR3 nucleotide sequence: TGTGCCAGCAGTTTAAACAGGGGTAGCAATCAGCCCCAGCATTTT. Translated: CASSLNRGSNQPQHF. The chain has TRBV27 and TRBJ1-5; 7 bases are shared with TRBD1. The CDR3 consists of 15 residues. From germline, CDR1 is MNHEY and CDR2 SMNVEV (reference sequence). The ends lost 2 bases at V and 0 bases at J; junction bases unmatched: 1.

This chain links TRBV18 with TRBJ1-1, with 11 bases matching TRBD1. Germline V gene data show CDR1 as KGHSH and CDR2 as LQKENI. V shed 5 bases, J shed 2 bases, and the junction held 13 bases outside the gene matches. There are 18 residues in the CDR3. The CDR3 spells CASSFVPGQGVDNTEAFF. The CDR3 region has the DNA TGTGCCAGCTCATTCGTCCCGGGACAGGGGGTGGATAACACTGAAGCTTTCTTT.

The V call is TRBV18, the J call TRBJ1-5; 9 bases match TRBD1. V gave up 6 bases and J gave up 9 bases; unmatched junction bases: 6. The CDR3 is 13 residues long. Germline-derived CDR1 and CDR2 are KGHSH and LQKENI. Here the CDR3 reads CASSRTGESPQHF. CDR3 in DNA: TGTGCCAGCTCTCGGACAGGGGAATCGCCCCAGCATTTT.

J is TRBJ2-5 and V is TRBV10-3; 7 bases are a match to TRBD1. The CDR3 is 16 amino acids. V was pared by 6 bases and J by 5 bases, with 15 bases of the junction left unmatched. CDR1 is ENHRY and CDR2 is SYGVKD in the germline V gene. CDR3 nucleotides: TGTGCCATCAGGGCGGAGCAGGACAGGAGTGGGGAGACCCAGTACTTC. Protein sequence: CAIRAEQDRSGETQYF.

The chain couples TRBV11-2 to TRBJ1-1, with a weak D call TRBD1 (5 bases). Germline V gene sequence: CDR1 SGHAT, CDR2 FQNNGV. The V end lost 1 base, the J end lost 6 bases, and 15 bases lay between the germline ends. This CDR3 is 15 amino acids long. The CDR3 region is CASSLGQGWVAEAFF. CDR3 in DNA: TGTGCCAGCAGCTTAGGTCAGGGATGGGTAGCTGAAGCTTTCTTT.

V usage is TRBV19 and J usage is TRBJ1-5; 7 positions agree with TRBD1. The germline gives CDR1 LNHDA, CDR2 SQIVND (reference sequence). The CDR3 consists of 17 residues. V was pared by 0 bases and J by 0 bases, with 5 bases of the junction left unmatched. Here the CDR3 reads CASSIDYTGVSNQPQHF. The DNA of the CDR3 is TGTGCCAGTAGTATAGACTACACAGGGGTTAGCAATCAGCCCCAGCATTTT. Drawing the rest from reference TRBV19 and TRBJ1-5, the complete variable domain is DGGITQSPKYLFRKEGQNVTLSCEQNLNHDAMYWYRQDPGQGLRLIYYSQIVNDFQKGDIAEGYSVSREKKESFPLTVTSAQKNPTAFYLCASSIDYTGVSNQPQHFGDGTRLSIL.

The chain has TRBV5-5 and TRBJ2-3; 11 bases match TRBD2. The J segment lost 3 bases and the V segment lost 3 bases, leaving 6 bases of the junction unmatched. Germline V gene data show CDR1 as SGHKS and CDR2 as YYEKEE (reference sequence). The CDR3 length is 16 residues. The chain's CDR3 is CASSWVLAGGTDTQYF. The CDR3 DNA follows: TGTGCCAGCAGCTGGGTTCTAGCGGGGGGAACAGATACGCAGTATTTT.

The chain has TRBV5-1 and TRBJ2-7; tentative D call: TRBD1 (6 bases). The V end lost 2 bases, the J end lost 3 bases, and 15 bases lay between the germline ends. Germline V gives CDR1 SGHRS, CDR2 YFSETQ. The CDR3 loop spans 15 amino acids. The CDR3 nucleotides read TGCGCCAGCAGCTTAGGACAGTCGGGCAGCTACGAGCAGTACTTC. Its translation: CASSLGQSGSYEQYF.

The DNA of the CDR3 is TGTGCCAGCAGCGTAGGCGGGAGTTTCTACGAGCAGTACTTC. Amino acids: CASSVGGSFYEQYF. The chain has TRBV9 and TRBJ2-7, with 7 nucleotides matching TRBD2. The CDR3 is 14 amino acids. Germline-derived CDR1 and CDR2 are SGDLS and YYNGEE. V shed 0 bases, J shed 3 bases, and the junction held 3 bases outside the gene matches.

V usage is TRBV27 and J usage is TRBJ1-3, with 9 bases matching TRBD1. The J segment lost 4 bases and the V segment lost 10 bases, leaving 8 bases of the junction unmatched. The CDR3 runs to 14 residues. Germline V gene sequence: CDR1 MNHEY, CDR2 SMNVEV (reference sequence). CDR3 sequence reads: CATGPGTGGNTIYF. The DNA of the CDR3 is TGTGCCACCGGTCCTGGGACAGGGGGAAACACCATATATTTT.

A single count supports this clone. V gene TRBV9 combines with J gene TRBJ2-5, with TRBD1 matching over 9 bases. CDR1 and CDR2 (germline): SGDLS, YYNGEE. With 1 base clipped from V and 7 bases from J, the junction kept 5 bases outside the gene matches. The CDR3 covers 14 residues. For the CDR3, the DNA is TGTGCCAGCAGCGTACTACAGGGGGCTGGGACCCAGTACTTC. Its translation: CASSVLQGAGTQYF.

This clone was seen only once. The CDR3 protein is CASSFSRGRNEQFF. The CDR3 DNA reads as TGCGCCAGCAGCTTTAGCAGGGGGCGGAATGAGCAGTTCTTC. The rearrangement joins TRBV5-1 to TRBJ2-1; 8 bases line up with TRBD1. Germline V gives CDR1 SGHRS, CDR2 YFSETQ. J gave up 7 bases and V 2 bases, and 5 bases lay outside the gene matches. The CDR3 sequence is 14 residues long.

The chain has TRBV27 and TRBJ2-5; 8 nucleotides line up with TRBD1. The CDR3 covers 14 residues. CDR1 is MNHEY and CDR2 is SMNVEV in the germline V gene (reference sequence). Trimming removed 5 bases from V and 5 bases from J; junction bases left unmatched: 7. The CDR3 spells CASSLGQGGETQYF. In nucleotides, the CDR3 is TGTGCCAGCAGTCTCGGACAGGGTGGGGAGACCCAGTACTTC.

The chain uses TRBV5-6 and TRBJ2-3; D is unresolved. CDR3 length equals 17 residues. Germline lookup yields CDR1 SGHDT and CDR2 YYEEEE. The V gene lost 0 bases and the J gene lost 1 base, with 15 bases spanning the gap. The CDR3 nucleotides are TGTGCCAGCAGCTTGGACGCGGCGGTGACTGGCACAGATACGCAGTATTTT. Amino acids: CASSLDAAVTGTDTQYF.

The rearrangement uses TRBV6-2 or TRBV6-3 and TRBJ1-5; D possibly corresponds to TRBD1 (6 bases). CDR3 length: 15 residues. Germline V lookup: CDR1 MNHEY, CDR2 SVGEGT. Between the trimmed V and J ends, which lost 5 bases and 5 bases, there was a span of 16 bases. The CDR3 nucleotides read TGTGCCAGCAGTGGCCGGGACAAGGGGGATCAGCCCCAGCATTTT. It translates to CASSGRDKGDQPQHF.

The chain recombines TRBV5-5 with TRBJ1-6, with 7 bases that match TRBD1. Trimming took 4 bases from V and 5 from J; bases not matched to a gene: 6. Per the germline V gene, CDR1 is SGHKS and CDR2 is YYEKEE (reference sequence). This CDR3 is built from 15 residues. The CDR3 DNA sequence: TGTGCCAGCAGCCCCCCGGGACAGCATAATTCACCCCTCCACTTT. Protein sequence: CASSPPGQHNSPLHF.

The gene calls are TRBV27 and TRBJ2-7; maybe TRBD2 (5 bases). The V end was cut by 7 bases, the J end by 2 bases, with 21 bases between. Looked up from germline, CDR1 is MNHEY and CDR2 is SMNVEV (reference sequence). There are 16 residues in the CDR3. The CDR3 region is CASKDLSVGNPYEQYF. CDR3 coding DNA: TGTGCCAGCAAGGACCTCTCCGTCGGGAACCCCTACGAGCAGTACTTC.

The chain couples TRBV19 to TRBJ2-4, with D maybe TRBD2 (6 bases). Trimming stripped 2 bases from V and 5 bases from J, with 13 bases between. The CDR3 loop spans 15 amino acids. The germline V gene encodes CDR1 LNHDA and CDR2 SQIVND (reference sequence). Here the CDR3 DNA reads TGTGCCAGTAGTATATTCGGGAGTGGGGAAAACATTCAGTACTTC. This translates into CASSIFGSGENIQYF. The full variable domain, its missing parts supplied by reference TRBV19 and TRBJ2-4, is DGGITQSPKYLFRKEGQNVTLSCEQNLNHDAMYWYRQDPGQGLRLIYYSQIVNDFQKGDIAEGYSVSREKKESFPLTVTSAQKNPTAFYLCASSIFGSGENIQYFGAGTRLSVL.

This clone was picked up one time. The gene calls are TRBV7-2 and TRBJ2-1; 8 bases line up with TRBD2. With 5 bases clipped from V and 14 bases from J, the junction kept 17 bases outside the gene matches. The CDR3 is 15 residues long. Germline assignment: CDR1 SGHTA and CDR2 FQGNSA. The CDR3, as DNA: TGTGCCAGCAGCCGCAGACCGGGACTAGGGCCTTTCGAGTTCTTC. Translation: CASSRRPGLGPFEFF.